What follows is one TCR beta chain and its context. The target antigen is unknown. In the PCR, 60 Vbeta and 13 Jbeta primers were used. Assay: immunoSEQ multiplex PCR; the TCRdb copy retains only in-frame clones and omits some. The profile shows about 67,000 clones, just under 80% of them singletons. V was clipped by 3 bases and J by 11 bases, with 19 bases between them. CDR1 and CDR2 (germline): SGHTA, FQGNSA. The CDR3 length is 14 residues. This entry comes from a study of cytomegalovirus exposure and HLA in healthy donors. General study points: Some V segments, TRBV6-2 and TRBV6-3 among them, were indistinguishable and were therefore excluded. Most TCR beta V segments were productive about 87% or about 30% of the time in an earlier analysis. Researchers reported in a later analysis that a missense DCLRE1C variant was tied to TCR beta V- and J-gene trimming.

This TCR was sampled from a man aged 35 to 55 in good health and CMV-seronegative. This chain joins TRBV7-2 and TRBJ1-1, with a possible D match to TRBD1 (5 bases). Specimen: PBMCs. The CDR3 protein is CASSFRYGGVEAFF. Here the CDR3 DNA reads TGTGCCAGCAGCTTTAGGTACGGGGGTGTTGAGGCTTTCTTT.